This is a list of T cell receptor beta chains from one sample in a study of T cells in localized non-small cell lung cancer. Measured with immunoSEQ multiplex PCR; TCRdb has only the in-frame clones, and not every one. This sample has approximately 140,000 clones; around 92% occur once, and the top ten carry over 1.5%. Material: peripheral blood, obtained before any cancer treatment. The receptor source for this set is a female donor at least 60 years old with stage I lung adenocarcinoma. CDR3s include the opening cysteine and the closing phenylalanine or tryptophan. A D gene is named only where the DNA matches it firmly. For some rows the clone size is stated as once, few or many, or as a class when expanded; others skip it.

TGCGCCAGCAGTGAGTCGACCTTGGGGGGTGAGCAGTTCTTC	CASSESTLGGEQFF	-	TRBV10-2	-	TRBJ2-1
TGTGCCAGCAGAGCTACCGGACTAGCGGGAGGCGAGCAGTACTTC	CASRATGLAGGEQYF	TRBD2	TRBV5-4	-	TRBJ2-7
TGCGCCAGCAGCCCCCCTAGCGGGAGTTACAATGAGCAGTTCTTC	CASSPPSGSYNEQFF	TRBD2	TRBV5-1	-	TRBJ2-1
TGTGCCAGCAGCTACGGCGGAGGGGAGGAAGAGACCCAGTACTTC	CASSYGGGEEETQYF	-	TRBV7-3	-	TRBJ2-5
TGTGCCAGCAGCGGGAGGGCCCCAGATACGCAGTATTTT	CASSGRAPDTQYF	TRBD2	TRBV25-1	-	TRBJ2-3
TGTGCCAGCAGTGGACAGGGAATCCCCTACGAGCAGTACTTC	CASSGQGIPYEQYF	TRBD1	TRBV28	-	TRBJ2-7
TGTGCCAGCAGTTTTAAGGGGGACTCCTACGAGCAGTACTTC	CASSFKGDSYEQYF	-	TRBV28	-	TRBJ2-7
TGTGCCAGCAGCTTTGCCCCAAGGTCACAGGGTCTCTACGAGCAGTACTTC	CASSFAPRSQGLYEQYF	-	TRBV7-8	-	TRBJ2-7
TGTGCCACCAGCAGAGAAGGGGGTGGAACTGAAGCTTTCTTT	CATSREGGGTEAFF	-	TRBV15	-	TRBJ1-1
TGTGCCAGCAGCTTAGGACAGACGAACACTGAAGCTTTCTTT	CASSLGQTNTEAFF	-	TRBV7-6	-	TRBJ1-1
TGTGCCACCAAGGGCGGGATTGGAAATCAGCCCCAGCATTTT	CATKGGIGNQPQHF	-	TRBV15	-	TRBJ1-5
TGTGCCAGCAGCACGGGACAGGGCTACGGCTACACCTTC	CASSTGQGYGYTF	TRBD1	TRBV7-9	-	TRBJ1-2
TGTGCCAGCAGCCCGGGGACCCAAGAGACCCAGTACTTC	CASSPGTQETQYF	-	TRBV19	-	TRBJ2-5
TGTGCCTGGACCCCAGCGTACGAGCAGTACTTC	CAWTPAYEQYF	-	TRBV30	-	TRBJ2-7
TGTGCCAGCAGCCCCCCCCGACAGACTGAAGCTTTCTTT	CASSPPRQTEAFF	-	TRBV28	-	TRBJ1-1
TGTGCCAGCAGTTTAGGGTACGAGCAGTACTTC	CASSLGYEQYF	-	TRBV27	-	TRBJ2-7
TGTGCCAGTTTCTCGAGCGGGATTTTCACAGATACGCAGTATTTT	CASFSSGIFTDTQYF	TRBD2	TRBV6-6	-	TRBJ2-3
TGTGCCAGCAGCTTAGGGCCTAGCGGGGCCTACGAGCAGTACTTC	CASSLGPSGAYEQYF	TRBD2	TRBV11-2	-	TRBJ2-7
TGTGCCACCGGGACTAGCGGGGGTTACGAGCAGTACTTC	CATGTSGGYEQYF	TRBD2	TRBV7-9	-	TRBJ2-7
TGTGCCAGCAGCCTTTACCGGGACAGGGAGAGAAATGGCTACACCTTC	CASSLYRDRERNGYTF	TRBD1	TRBV14	-	TRBJ1-2
TGTGCCAGCAGTCTAGCGGGAGTTGCAGATACGCAGTATTTT	CASSLAGVADTQYF	TRBD2	TRBV2	-	TRBJ2-3
TGTGCCAGTAGTATTGGTGGGAGGGCTGAAGCTTTCTTT	CASSIGGRAEAFF	-	TRBV19	once	TRBJ1-1
TGTGCCAGCAGCTTGGGGGGAGCCCCCAATGAGCAGTTCTTC	CASSLGGAPNEQFF	-	TRBV7-2	-	TRBJ2-1
TGTGCCACCAGCAGAGAAAGTGGACGGAGCTCTGGAAACACCATATATTTT	CATSRESGRSSGNTIYF	-	TRBV15	-	TRBJ1-3